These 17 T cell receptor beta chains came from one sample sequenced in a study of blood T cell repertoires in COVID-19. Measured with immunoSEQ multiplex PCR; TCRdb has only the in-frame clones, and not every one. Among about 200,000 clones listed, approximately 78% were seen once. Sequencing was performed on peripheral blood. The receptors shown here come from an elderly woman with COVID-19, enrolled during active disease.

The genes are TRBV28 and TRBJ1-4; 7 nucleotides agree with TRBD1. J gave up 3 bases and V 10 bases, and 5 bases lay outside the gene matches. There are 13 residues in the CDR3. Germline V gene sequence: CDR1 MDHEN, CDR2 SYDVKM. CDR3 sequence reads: CATYRGANEKLFF. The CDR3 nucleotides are TGTGCCACCTACAGGGGTGCTAATGAAAAACTGTTTTTT.

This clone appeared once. This CDR3 reads CASSSSQTAAGEQFF. The CDR3 nucleotides read TGCGCCAGCAGCTCATCCCAAACAGCGGCGGGTGAGCAGTTCTTC. V is TRBV5-1 and J is TRBJ2-1, with a possible D match to TRBD2 (5 bases). Germline assignment: CDR1 SGHRS and CDR2 YFSETQ. This CDR3 is built from 15 residues. Deletions cut 3 bases from V and 9 bases from J, with 19 bases between. Full variable domain (rest looked up from reference TRBV5-1 and TRBJ2-1): KAGVTQTPRYLIKTRGQQVTLSCSPISGHRSVSWYQQTPGQGLQFLFEYFSETQRNKGNFPGRFSGRQFSNSRSEMNVSTLELGDSALYLCASSSSQTAAGEQFFGPGTRLTVL.

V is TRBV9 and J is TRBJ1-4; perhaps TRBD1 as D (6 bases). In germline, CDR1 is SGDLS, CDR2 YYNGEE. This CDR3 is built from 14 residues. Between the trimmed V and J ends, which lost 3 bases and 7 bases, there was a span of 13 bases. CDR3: CASSERTAGEKLFF. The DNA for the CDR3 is TGTGCCAGCAGCGAGAGGACAGCAGGTGAAAAACTGTTTTTT.

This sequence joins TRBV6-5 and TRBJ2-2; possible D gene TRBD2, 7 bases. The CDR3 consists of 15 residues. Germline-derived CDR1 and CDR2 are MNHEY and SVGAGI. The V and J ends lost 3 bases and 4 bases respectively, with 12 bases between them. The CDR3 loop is CASSYTGGPTGELFF. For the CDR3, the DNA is TGTGCCAGCAGTTATACGGGGGGCCCCACCGGGGAGCTGTTTTTT.

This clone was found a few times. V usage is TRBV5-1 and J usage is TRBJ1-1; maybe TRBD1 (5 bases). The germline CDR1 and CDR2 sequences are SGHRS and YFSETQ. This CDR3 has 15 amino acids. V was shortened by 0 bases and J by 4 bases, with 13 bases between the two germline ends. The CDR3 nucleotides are TGCGCCAGCAGCTTGGGTGGGGCGGGGGGCACTGAAGCTTTCTTT. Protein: CASSLGGAGGTEAFF.

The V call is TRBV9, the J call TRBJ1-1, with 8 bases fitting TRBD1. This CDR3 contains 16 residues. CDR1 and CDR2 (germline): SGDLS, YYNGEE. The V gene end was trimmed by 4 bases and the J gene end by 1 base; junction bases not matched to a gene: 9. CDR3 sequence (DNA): TGTGCCAGCAGCATTAACAGGGGGAACGCGAACACTGAAGCTTTCTTT. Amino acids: CASSINRGNANTEAFF. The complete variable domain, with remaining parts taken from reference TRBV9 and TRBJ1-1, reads DSGVTQTPKHLITATGQRVTLRCSPRSGDLSVYWYQQSLDQGLQFLIQYYNGEERAKGNILERFSAQQFPDLHSELNLSSLELGDSALYFCASSINRGNANTEAFFGQGTRLTVV.

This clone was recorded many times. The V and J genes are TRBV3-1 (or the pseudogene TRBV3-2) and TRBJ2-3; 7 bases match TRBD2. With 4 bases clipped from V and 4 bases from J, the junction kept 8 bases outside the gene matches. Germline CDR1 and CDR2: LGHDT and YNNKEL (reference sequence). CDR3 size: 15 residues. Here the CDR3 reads CASSPGTLAADTQYF. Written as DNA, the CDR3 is TGTGCCAGCAGCCCAGGGACCCTAGCGGCAGATACGCAGTATTTT.

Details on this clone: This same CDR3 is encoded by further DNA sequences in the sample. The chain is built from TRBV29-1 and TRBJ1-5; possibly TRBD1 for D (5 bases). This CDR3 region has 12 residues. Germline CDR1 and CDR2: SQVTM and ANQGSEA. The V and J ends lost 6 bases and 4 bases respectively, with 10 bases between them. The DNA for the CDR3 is TGCAGCGTCGGGGGGGGAAATCAGCCCCAGCATTTT. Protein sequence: CSVGGGNQPQHF.

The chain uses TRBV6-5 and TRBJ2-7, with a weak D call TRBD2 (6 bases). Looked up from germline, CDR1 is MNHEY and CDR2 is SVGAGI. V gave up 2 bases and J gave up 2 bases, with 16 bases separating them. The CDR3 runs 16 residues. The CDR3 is CASSYSGGRGTYEQYF. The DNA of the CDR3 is TGTGCCAGCAGTTACAGTGGAGGGCGAGGGACCTACGAGCAGTACTTC.

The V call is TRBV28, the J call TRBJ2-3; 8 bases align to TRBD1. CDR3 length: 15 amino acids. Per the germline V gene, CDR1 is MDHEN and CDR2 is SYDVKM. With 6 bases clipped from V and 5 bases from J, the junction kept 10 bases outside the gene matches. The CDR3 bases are TGTGCCAGCAGCCAGGGGGCTGTGGGCAGAGATACGCAGTATTTT. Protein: CASSQGAVGRDTQYF.

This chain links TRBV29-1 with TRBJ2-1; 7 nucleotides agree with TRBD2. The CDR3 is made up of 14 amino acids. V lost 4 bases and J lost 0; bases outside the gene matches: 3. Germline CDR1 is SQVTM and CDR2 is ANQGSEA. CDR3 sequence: CSVGGGSSYNEQFF. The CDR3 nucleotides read TGCAGCGTTGGGGGGGGGAGCTCCTACAATGAGCAGTTCTTC.

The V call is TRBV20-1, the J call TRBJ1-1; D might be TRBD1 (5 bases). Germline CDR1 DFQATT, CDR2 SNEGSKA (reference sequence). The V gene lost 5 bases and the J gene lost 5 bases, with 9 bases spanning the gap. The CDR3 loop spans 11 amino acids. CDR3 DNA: TGCAGTGCTCCGGGGGGGACTGAAGCTTTCTTT. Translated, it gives CSAPGGTEAFF.

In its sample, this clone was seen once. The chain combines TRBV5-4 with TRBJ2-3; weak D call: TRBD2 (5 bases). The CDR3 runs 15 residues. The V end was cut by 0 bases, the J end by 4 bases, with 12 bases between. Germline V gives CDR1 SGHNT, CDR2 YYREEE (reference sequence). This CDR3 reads CASSLDRLAADTQYF. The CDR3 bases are TGTGCCAGCAGCTTGGATCGTCTAGCTGCAGATACGCAGTATTTT.

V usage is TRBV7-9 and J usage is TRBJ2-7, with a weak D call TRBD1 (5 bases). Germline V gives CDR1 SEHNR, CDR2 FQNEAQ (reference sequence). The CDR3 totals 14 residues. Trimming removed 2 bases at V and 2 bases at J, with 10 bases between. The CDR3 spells CASSLQGVTYEQYF. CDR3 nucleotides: TGTGCCAGCAGCTTACAAGGGGTTACCTACGAGCAGTACTTC. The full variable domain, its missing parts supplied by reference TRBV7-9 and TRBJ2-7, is DTGVSQNPRHKITKRGQNVTFRCDPISEHNRLYWYRQTLGQGPEFLTYFQNEAQLEKSRLLSDRFSAERPKGSFSTLEIQRTEQGDSAMYLCASSLQGVTYEQYFGPGTRLTVT.

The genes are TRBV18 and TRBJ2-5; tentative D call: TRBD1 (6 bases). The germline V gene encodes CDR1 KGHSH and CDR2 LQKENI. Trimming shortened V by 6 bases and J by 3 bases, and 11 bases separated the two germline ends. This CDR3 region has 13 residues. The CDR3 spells CASSQGLEETQYF. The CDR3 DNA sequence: TGTGCCAGCTCCCAGGGGCTCGAAGAGACCCAGTACTTC.

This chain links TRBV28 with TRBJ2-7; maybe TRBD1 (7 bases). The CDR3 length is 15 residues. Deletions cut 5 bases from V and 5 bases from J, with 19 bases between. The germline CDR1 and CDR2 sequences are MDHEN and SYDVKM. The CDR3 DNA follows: TGTGCCAGCAGTACGGCGGGGACAGCAAACCACGAGCAGTACTTC. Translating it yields CASSTAGTANHEQYF.

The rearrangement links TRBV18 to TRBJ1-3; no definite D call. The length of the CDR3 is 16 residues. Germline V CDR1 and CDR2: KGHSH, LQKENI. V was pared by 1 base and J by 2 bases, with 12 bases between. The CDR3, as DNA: TGTGCCAGCTCACCACAAGTCAGTAATACTGGAAACACCATATATTTT. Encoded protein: CASSPQVSNTGNTIYF.